The source of this TCR beta chain is a study of blood T cell repertoires in COVID-19. Looking at the study overall: There were acute and convalescent COVID-19 samples, and they came from the United States, Italy and Spain.

Per the study methods: Estimation of nucleated cell counts relied on the amplification of reference gene primers. Using immunoSEQ multiplex PCR, the repertoire was profiled, and TCRdb retains in-frame clones only, with some absent. That table furnishes V, J and clone size, whereas the DNA furnished D and trimming. Of some 300,000 clones listed, 86% are singletons. The CDR3 is made up of 14 amino acids. Germline lookup yields CDR1 KGHSH and CDR2 LQKENI. V lost 6 bases to trimming and J lost 4 bases, with 15 bases between them. Seattle enrolled patients during active infection and tracked them longitudinally.

The V call is TRBV18, the J call TRBJ1-2, with D tentatively TRBD1 (6 bases). This clonotype was obtained from a woman in her 70s with COVID-19, enrolled during active disease. Sequenced sample: peripheral blood. The CDR3 nucleotides read TGTGCCAGCTCCCCGGGCAGGGGAAGCTATGGCTACACCTTC. The encoded protein is CASSPGRGSYGYTF. The whole variable domain, remainder taken from reference TRBV18 and TRBJ1-2, is NAGVMQNPRHLVRRRGQEARLRCSPMKGHSHVYWYRQLPEEGLKFMVYLQKENIIDESGMPKERFSAEFPKEGPSILRIQQVVRGDSAAYFCASSPGRGSYGYTFGSGTRLTVV.